This TCR beta chain derives from a study of post-analysis software for immune sequencing data. Study findings and constraints: Four to six TRBV segments appeared more often in patients than in controls, and TRBV5-6, TRBV5-1 and TRBV20-1 were among these.

Notes on this clonotype: Its antigen is still unknown.

V shed 5 bases, J shed 0 bases, and the junction held 4 bases outside the gene matches. This CDR3 is 15 amino acids long. CDR1 is DFQATT and CDR2 is SNEGSKA in the germline V gene (reference sequence). The authors incorporated unique molecular identifiers into the TCR beta cDNA libraries. One entry per CDR3 protein results from TCRdb running MiXCR on the PCR reads. Of some 450,000 distinct CDR3 sequences listed, under 55% were seen once; the top ten hold around an eighth. The gene calls are TRBV20-1 and TRBJ2-3, with TRBD1 matching over 11 bases. Material for sequencing was blood. The TCR originated in a girl aged 10 to 17 with multiple sclerosis. The CDR3 here is CSAAGQGVSTDTQYF. CDR3 in DNA: TGCAGTGCTGCGGGACAGGGGGTCAGCACAGATACGCAGTATTTT.